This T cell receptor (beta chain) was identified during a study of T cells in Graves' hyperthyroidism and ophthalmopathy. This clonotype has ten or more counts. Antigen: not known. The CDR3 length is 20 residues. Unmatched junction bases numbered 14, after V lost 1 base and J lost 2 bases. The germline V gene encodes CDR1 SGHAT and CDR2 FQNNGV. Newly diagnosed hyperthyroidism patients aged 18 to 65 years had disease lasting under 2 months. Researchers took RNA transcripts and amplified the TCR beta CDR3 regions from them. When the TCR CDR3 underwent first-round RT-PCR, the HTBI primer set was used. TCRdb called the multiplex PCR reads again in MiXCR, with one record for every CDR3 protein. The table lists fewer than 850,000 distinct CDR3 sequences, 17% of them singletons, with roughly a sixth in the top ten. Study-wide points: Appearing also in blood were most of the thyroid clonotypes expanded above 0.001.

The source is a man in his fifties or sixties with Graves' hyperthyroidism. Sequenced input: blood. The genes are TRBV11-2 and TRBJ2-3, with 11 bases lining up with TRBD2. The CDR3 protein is CASSLGGTSGRRVNTDTQYF. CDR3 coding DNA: TGTGCCAGCAGCTTAGGCGGAACTAGCGGGAGACGGGTGAACACAGATACGCAGTATTTT.